The 4 T cell receptor beta chains below all came from one sample that was sequenced in a study of T-cell memory formation after mild COVID-19. TCRdb redid the calling of the 5' RACE reads with MiXCR, one entry per CDR3 protein. The sample includes around 200,000 distinct CDR3 sequences, around 8.8% of them seen just once. The material sequenced was PBMCs or a T cell subset sorted from them (not recorded which). The receptors were sampled from a man aged 18 to 35 who had mild COVID-19 (a few samples of this study predate the infection). Cell type and time point are not known.

This chain joins TRBV7-2 and TRBJ1-2; D call uncertain. Between the trimmed V and J ends, which lost 3 bases and 7 bases, there was a span of 21 bases. CDR1 and CDR2 (germline): SGHTA, FQGNSA. There are 16 residues in the CDR3. Here the CDR3 DNA reads TGTGCCAGCAGCTTTCCCGGACTCTCGGCTTTGGCTGGCTACACCTTC. Encoded protein: CASSFPGLSALAGYTF.

This chain joins TRBV6-5 and TRBJ2-5; D may be TRBD1 or TRBD2 (5 bases each). Germline loops: CDR1 MNHEY, CDR2 SVGAGI. The CDR3 runs 15 residues. Trimming took 5 bases from V and 4 from J, leaving 17 bases between them. DNA for the CDR3: TGTGCCAGCAGTACGACGGGACCGAGGGCAGAGACCCAGTACTTC. The encoded protein is CASSTTGPRAETQYF.

A few counts support this clonotype. DNA of the CDR3: TGTGCCAGCAGACAGGGGGGTCAACAAGAGACCCAGTACTTC. The encoded protein is CASRQGGQQETQYF. The V gene is TRBV6-5, the J gene TRBJ2-5; the match to TRBD1 covers 8 bases. CDR1 and CDR2 (germline): MNHEY, SVGAGI. Trimming removed 6 bases from V and 2 bases from J; junction bases left unmatched: 5. The CDR3 is made up of 14 amino acids.

Many counts were recorded for this clonotype. The chain is built from TRBV20-1 and TRBJ2-3; D remains unclear. The V end was cut by 8 bases, the J end by 4 bases, with 10 bases between. CDR1 and CDR2 from the germline V gene are DFQATT and SNEGSKA (reference sequence). This CDR3 comprises 11 residues. The CDR3 DNA sequence: TGCAGTCCGCCCCAGGCAGATACGCAGTATTTT. Translation gives CSPPQADTQYF.